This T cell receptor (beta chain) was sequenced in a study of human T cells and chemical hapten exposure. The sample's time point: healthy volunteer bleed at 6 weeks. It was from unfractionated whole blood that total RNA was extracted. TCRdb processed the RACE reads anew with MiXCR; each CDR3 protein has one entry. The sample holds under 50,000 distinct CDR3 sequences, 3% to 4.5% seen once. The V gene lost 2 bases and the J gene lost 4 bases, with 19 bases spanning the gap. The CDR3 is 17 residues long. CDR1 MDHEN and CDR2 SYDVKM come from the germline V gene. The sample holds many counts of this clonotype.

The sample was whole blood. The chain employs TRBV28 and TRBJ2-3, with D uncertain. The TCR comes from a human donor in good health. Some clones in this sample may be carry-over from other donors' samples. Here the CDR3 DNA reads TGTGCCAGCAGTTTAACGAGATTTTCAGCGACGGCAGATACGCAGTATTTT. Translating gives CASSLTRFSATADTQYF.